This entry lists 23 T cell receptor beta chains sequenced from one sample in a study of response to subunit inactivated influenza vaccine. TCRdb independently ran MiXCR on the RT-PCR reads; one entry per CDR3 protein. The sample contains more than 200,000 distinct CDR3 sequences, 12% of which appear only once. The sample here was non-naive T cells sorted from PBMCs, taken 14 to 15 days before vaccination. All receptors derive from a man over 45 who received an inactivated influenza vaccine.

The chain has TRBV30 and TRBJ2-7, with 9 bases fitting TRBD1. The CDR3 spans 13 residues. Germline-derived CDR1 and CDR2 are GTSNPN and SVGIG (reference sequence). The V segment lost 4 bases and the J segment 6 bases; nucleotides outside the gene matches: 7. The CDR3 DNA is TGTGCCTGGAATTTGGGGACAGGGCCCGAGCAGTACTTC. Its translation is CAWNLGTGPEQYF.

There are many counts of this clonotype. The CDR3 coding sequence is TGTGCCAGCAGTACAGCCAGGTGGGACAATGAGCAGTTCTTC. It yields the protein CASSTARWDNEQFF. The chain employs TRBV6-6 and TRBJ2-1; D gene ambiguous. This CDR3 region has 14 residues. Looked up from germline, CDR1 is MNHNY and CDR2 is SVGAGI (reference sequence). V gave up 5 bases and J gave up 5 bases, with 13 bases separating them.

The chain's CDR3 is CASSVGTGGLNEQFF. The CDR3 bases are TGTGCCAGCAGCGTAGGAACGGGGGGGCTTAATGAGCAGTTCTTC. V usage is TRBV9 and J usage is TRBJ2-1, with TRBD2 identical over 8 bases. This CDR3 is 15 amino acids long. CDR1 is SGDLS, CDR2 YYNGEE, per germline. The V and J ends lost 0 bases and 7 bases, in that order; junction bases with no gene match: 6.

This clonotype was found many times. This chain uses TRBV5-1 with TRBJ2-2; D is unresolved. V was clipped by 7 bases and J by 1 base, with 17 bases between them. There are 16 residues in the CDR3. Germline V CDR1 and CDR2: SGHRS, YFSETQ. The CDR3 DNA sequence: TGCGCCAGCGGCCTAACAGCAACCAAGAACACCGGGGAGCTGTTTTTT. As protein: CASGLTATKNTGELFF.

This clonotype came up a few times. V and J are TRBV27 and TRBJ2-3; 8 bases are shared with TRBD2. V shed 2 bases and J 5 bases; nucleotides not matched to a gene: 9. CDR3 length: 16 residues. CDR1 is MNHEY, CDR2 SMNVEV, per germline (reference sequence). CDR3: CASSLGSGRSLDTQYF. Here the CDR3 DNA reads TGTGCCAGCAGTTTAGGGAGCGGGAGAAGTTTAGATACGCAGTATTTT.

There are many counts of this clonotype. The chain couples TRBV4-3 to TRBJ2-6; the D is unclear. The CDR3 is made up of 15 amino acids. Looked up from germline, CDR1 is LGHNA and CDR2 is YSLEER. Trimming stripped 3 bases from V and 0 bases from J, with 6 bases between. Here the CDR3 DNA reads TGCGCCAGCAGCCATTCCGGCTCTGGGGCCAACGTCCTGACTTTC. Translated, it gives CASSHSGSGANVLTF.

The rearrangement joins TRBV12-3 or TRBV12-4 to TRBJ2-1; 9 bases agree with TRBD2. Trimming at V came to 6 bases and at J to 4 bases, leaving 7 bases not matched to a gene. The CDR3 covers 15 residues. DNA for the CDR3: TGTGCCAGCAGCCCTCTAGCGGGACATTACAATGAGCAGTTCTTC. It encodes CASSPLAGHYNEQFF.

The chain combines TRBV4-1 with TRBJ1-1, with 10 bases that match TRBD1. The CDR3 loop spans 15 amino acids. The V gene end was trimmed by 1 base and the J gene end by 4 bases; junction bases not matched to a gene: 3. CDR1 is MGHRA, CDR2 YSYEKL, per germline. The CDR3 protein is CASSQGQGATTEAFF. The CDR3 bases are TGCGCCAGCAGCCAAGGACAGGGGGCAACCACTGAAGCTTTCTTT.

This clonotype appeared a few times. V and J are TRBV4-3 and TRBJ2-1; 13 bases match TRBD2. V trimming: 1 base; J trimming: 9 bases; junction bases outside the gene matches: 9. This CDR3 is built from 17 residues. Germline-derived CDR1 and CDR2 are LGHNA and YSLEER. The CDR3: CASSQASLAGGPSEQFF. CDR3 nucleotide sequence: TGCGCCAGCAGCCAAGCCTCACTAGCGGGAGGGCCTAGTGAGCAGTTCTTC.

The table lists this clonotype with many counts. This chain connects TRBV7-2 to TRBJ2-3, with D hard to call. Trimming shortened V by 5 bases and J by 4 bases, and 19 bases separated the two germline ends. Looked up from germline, CDR1 is SGHTA and CDR2 is FQGNSA. The CDR3 runs to 16 residues. The DNA of the CDR3 is TGTGCCAGCAGCCGAAGGCCCCAGCCCGGCGCAGATACGCAGTATTTT. As protein: CASSRRPQPGADTQYF.

The chain recombines TRBV7-2 with TRBJ1-1; D is possibly TRBD1 (6 bases). Germline CDR1 SGHTA, CDR2 FQGNSA. CDR3 size: 12 residues. V was pared by 5 bases and J by 11 bases, with 15 bases between. The CDR3 is CASSQGSRRAFF. The CDR3 DNA is TGTGCCAGCAGCCAGGGGTCCAGGAGGGCTTTCTTT.

The chain couples TRBV19 to TRBJ1-6; D is undetermined. V was cut by 0 bases and J by 14 bases, with 11 bases left in between. Germline V gene sequence: CDR1 LNHDA, CDR2 SQIVND (reference sequence). This CDR3 is 13 amino acids long. As DNA, the CDR3 is TGTGCCAGTAGTATAGATCCGGCCGCCACCCTCCACTTT. It codes for CASSIDPAATLHF.

On this clonotype: No conserved phenylalanine or tryptophan is present at the end of the CDR3, so a read error is the likely explanation. The rearrangement links TRBV28 to TRBJ2-1; 8 bases map to TRBD1. There are 15 residues in the CDR3. V dropped 2 bases and J dropped 6; count of bases not matched to a gene: 6. Germline V gene lookup returns CDR1 MDHEN and CDR2 SYDVKM. CDR3 protein: CASSLLQGAANEQFL. The CDR3 DNA sequence: TGTGCCAGCAGTTTACTGCAGGGGGCTGCCAATGAGCAGTTCTTA.

In this sample, this clonotype turned up many times. This chain connects TRBV4-1 to TRBJ2-3; D could derive from TRBD1 or TRBD2 (7 bases each). Looked up from germline, CDR1 is MGHRA and CDR2 is YSYEKL. V lost 1 base, J lost 4 bases, and 30 bases lay in between. The CDR3 extends over 21 amino acids. This CDR3 reads CASSQGSPLRGGRLGADTQYF. The CDR3, as DNA: TGCGCCAGCAGCCAAGGATCACCCCTCAGGGGGGGGCGCCTCGGAGCAGATACGCAGTATTTT.

This clonotype was seen a handful of times. The V call is TRBV24-1, the J call TRBJ2-3; 8 bases line up with TRBD1. V shed 4 bases and J 2 bases; nucleotides not matched to a gene: 7. Germline-derived CDR1 and CDR2 are KGHDR and SFDVKD. This CDR3 contains 16 residues. The CDR3: CATSDKRDRNTDTQYF. As DNA, the CDR3 is TGTGCCACCAGTGACAAACGGGACAGGAACACAGATACGCAGTATTTT.

The table lists this clonotype with many counts. The chain couples TRBV7-2 to TRBJ2-3; D gene uncertain. The CDR3 covers 12 residues. V lost 2 bases and J 3 bases, leaving 3 bases between the germline ends. Per germline, CDR1 SGHTA and CDR2 FQGNSA. The CDR3 sequence is CASSLRTDTQYF. The CDR3 coding sequence is TGTGCCAGCAGCTTACGAACAGATACGCAGTATTTT.

Notes on this clonotype: The conserved phenylalanine or tryptophan normally closing the CDR3 is absent here, so this likely arose from a read error. The chain recombines TRBV20-1 with TRBJ1-1; TRBD1 might be the D (6 bases). Trimming removed 2 bases from V and 1 base from J, with 17 bases in between. Germline lookup yields CDR1 DFQATT and CDR2 SNEGSKA (reference sequence). This CDR3 is 16 amino acids long. CDR3 in DNA: TGCAGTGCTAGACCTTCAGGGGTTCTGCGGAACACTGAAGCTTTCATT. This translates into CSARPSGVLRNTEAFI.

The gene calls are TRBV28 and TRBJ2-4, with TRBD1 matching 7 bases. CDR1 and CDR2 from the germline V gene are MDHEN and SYDVKM. After removal of 5 bases from V and 0 bases from J, the junction contained 25 bases not matched to a gene. The CDR3 consists of 22 residues. CDR3 coding DNA: TGTGCCAGCAGTGGGCGCAGGACAGGTCGCATCCGGCAAATCCTAGCCAAAAACATTCAGTACTTC. Residues: CASSGRRTGRIRQILAKNIQYF.

This clonotype came up many times. V is TRBV28 and J is TRBJ2-4; maybe TRBD1 (6 bases). The CDR3 is 15 residues long. V was trimmed by 7 bases and J by 1 base, leaving 14 bases between them. CDR1 and CDR2 (germline): MDHEN, SYDVKM. The CDR3 DNA follows: TGTGCCAGCACACAGGGTTTGGGGGCCAAAAACATTCAGTACTTC. Translated: CASTQGLGAKNIQYF. Variable domain in full (rest from reference TRBV28 and TRBJ2-4): DVKVTQSSRYLVKRTGEKVFLECVQDMDHENMFWYRQDPGLGLRLIYFSYDVKMKEKGDIPEGYSVSREKKERFSLILESASTNQTSMYLCASTQGLGAKNIQYFGAGTRLSVL.

This clonotype turned up a few times. One end of the junction varies from germline; a read error may be responsible. This CDR3 is CASSDRLDTVHF. In DNA, the CDR3 is TGTGCCAGCAGTGACCGCCTGGACACAGTGCACTTC. The chain couples TRBV6-1 to TRBJ2-5; the D gene is possibly TRBD1 (5 bases). Germline V lookup: CDR1 MNHNS, CDR2 SASEGT. This CDR3 is built from 12 residues.

The CDR3 DNA is TGTGCCAGCAGGTTGCCGTTGGCGAACACTGAAGCTTTCTTT. It specifies CASRLPLANTEAFF. The chain links TRBV28 to TRBJ1-1, with unresolved D. With 6 bases removed from V and 1 base from J, the gap between germline ends came to 12 bases. This CDR3 has 14 amino acids. The V gene's germline CDR1 is MDHEN and CDR2 SYDVKM. Full variable domain (rest looked up from reference TRBV28 and TRBJ1-1): DVKVTQSSRYLVKRTGEKVFLECVQDMDHENMFWYRQDPGLGLRLIYFSYDVKMKEKGDIPEGYSVSREKKERFSLILESASTNQTSMYLCASRLPLANTEAFFGQGTRLTVV.

This clonotype showed up just once. V usage is TRBV7-9 and J usage is TRBJ2-3; D gene ambiguous. The germline V gene has CDR1 SEHNR and CDR2 FQNEAQ (reference sequence). The CDR3 has 13 amino acids. Deletions cut 5 bases from V and 7 bases from J, with 13 bases between. The CDR3 is CASSRYARNTQYF. The CDR3 nucleotides read TGTGCCAGCAGCAGATACGCGAGGAATACGCAGTATTTT.

This clonotype was seen more than once but under ten times. The chain recombines TRBV12-3 or TRBV12-4 with TRBJ2-7; D possibly corresponds to TRBD1 (5 bases). The length of the CDR3 is 12 residues. The V and J ends lost 5 bases and 5 bases respectively, with 10 bases between them. As DNA, the CDR3 is TGTGCCAGCAGTCAGATGGGGCACGAGCAGTACTTC. The encoded protein is CASSQMGHEQYF.